These 26 T cell receptor beta chains were all obtained from the same sample, sequenced in a study of T cell changes during pregnancy in multiple sclerosis. The repertoire was sequenced with immunoSEQ multiplex PCR; TCRdb's copy has only in-frame clones and lacks some. This sample has under 45,000 clones, with 88% found just once. The sample here was CD4+ T cells from peripheral blood mononuclear cells, taken in the second trimester of pregnancy. The receptors were sampled from a female donor with multiple sclerosis, enrolled in a pregnancy study.

The rearrangement joins TRBV6-6 to TRBJ2-2; 7 bases are shared with TRBD1. Germline-derived CDR1 and CDR2 are MNHNY and SVGAGI (reference sequence). The length of the CDR3 is 14 residues. Unmatched junction bases numbered 3, after V lost 4 bases and J lost 4 bases. Here the CDR3 reads CASSLQGSTGELFF. For the CDR3, the DNA is TGTGCCAGCAGTTTACAGGGGAGCACCGGGGAGCTGTTTTTT.

CDR3 residues: CASSSTGYGYTF. The CDR3, as DNA: TGTGCCAGCAGCTCGACAGGTTATGGCTACACCTTC. The gene calls are TRBV7-2 and TRBJ1-2; tentatively, D is TRBD1 (6 bases). The CDR3 has 12 residues. The V end lost 4 bases, the J end lost 5 bases, and 8 bases lay between the germline ends. Germline lookup yields CDR1 SGHTA and CDR2 FQGNSA.

The chain joins TRBV2 to TRBJ2-1; D unresolved. The CDR3 runs 12 residues. V was trimmed by 0 bases and J by 8 bases, leaving 5 bases between them. The V gene's germline CDR1 is SNHLY and CDR2 FYNNEI. CDR3 in amino acids: CASSEARYEQFF. CDR3 DNA sequence: TGTGCCAGCAGTGAAGCACGGTATGAGCAGTTCTTC.

V is TRBV6-1 and J is TRBJ2-7; 7 bases are shared with TRBD2. The germline gives CDR1 MNHNS, CDR2 SASEGT. V lost 6 bases to trimming and J lost 0 bases; unmatched junction nucleotides: 5. The CDR3 loop spans 14 amino acids. DNA of the CDR3: TGTGCCAGCAGGCGGGAGTGGAGCTCCTACGAGCAGTACTTC. It codes for CASRREWSSYEQYF.

The V and J genes are TRBV4-1 and TRBJ2-2, with no clear D. V was cut by 5 bases and J by 5 bases, with 15 bases left in between. Looked up from germline, CDR1 is MGHRA and CDR2 is YSYEKL. There are 15 residues in the CDR3. CDR3 protein: CASSTSGAGTGELFF. In DNA, the CDR3 is TGCGCCAGCAGCACTTCAGGCGCCGGTACCGGGGAGCTGTTTTTT.

There are a few counts of this clone. The V gene is TRBV19, the J gene TRBJ1-1; D not certain. The CDR3 has 11 residues. Germline V gene sequence: CDR1 LNHDA, CDR2 SQIVND (reference sequence). Trimming left V 10 bases short and J 0 bases short, with 6 bases between. CDR3 protein: CATRMNTEAFF. The DNA for the CDR3 is TGTGCCACCAGGATGAACACTGAAGCTTTCTTT.

The rearrangement links TRBV2 to TRBJ2-3, with 9 bases fitting TRBD1. The V gene end was trimmed by 6 bases and the J gene end by 6 bases; junction bases not matched to a gene: 4. This CDR3 is 13 amino acids long. Germline assignment: CDR1 SNHLY and CDR2 FYNNEI. Written as DNA, the CDR3 is TGTGCCAGCAGGCGGACAGGGGTCGATACGCAGTATTTT. It is translated as CASRRTGVDTQYF.

The V call is TRBV5-1, the J call TRBJ2-4, with D perhaps TRBD2 (6 bases). CDR3 length equals 14 residues. V lost 0 bases to trimming and J lost 4 bases, with 8 bases between them. CDR1 and CDR2 (germline): SGHRS, YFSETQ. CDR3 in DNA: TGCGCCAGCAGCTTGGCGGCGGGAAAAAACATTCAGTACTTC. It is translated as CASSLAAGKNIQYF.

J is TRBJ2-1 and V is TRBV6-5, with D tentatively TRBD1 (6 bases). Germline V gene sequence: CDR1 MNHEY, CDR2 SVGAGI. Trimming removed 0 bases at V and 2 bases at J, with 11 bases between. This CDR3 contains 16 residues. The CDR3 spells CASSYSPQGTYNEQFF. DNA for the CDR3: TGTGCCAGCAGTTACTCTCCACAGGGAACCTACAATGAGCAGTTCTTC.

The chain is built from TRBV6-6 and TRBJ2-7; maybe TRBD2 (5 bases). Trimming removed 9 bases from V and 0 bases from J, with 18 bases in between. Germline assignment: CDR1 MNHNY and CDR2 SVGAGI (reference sequence). The CDR3 is 15 amino acids. CDR3 protein: CASHREARSSYEQYF. The CDR3 coding sequence is TGTGCCAGTCATCGGGAAGCGCGTTCCTCCTACGAGCAGTACTTC.

This chain joins TRBV7-2 and TRBJ2-5, with 7 positions matching TRBD1. CDR1 is SGHTA and CDR2 is FQGNSA in the germline V gene. Losses at the gene ends were 7 bases for V and 5 bases for J; bases not matched to a gene: 10. The CDR3 length is 14 residues. For the CDR3, the DNA is TGTGCCAGCAATAATAACAGGGGAAGGGAGACCCAGTACTTC. It codes for CASNNNRGRETQYF.

The chain uses TRBV30 and TRBJ2-5; D unresolved. Germline loops: CDR1 GTSNPN, CDR2 SVGIG (reference sequence). V was pared by 0 bases and J by 5 bases, with 13 bases between. This CDR3 is built from 14 residues. CDR3 in amino acids: CAWSVRLGGETQYF. In DNA form, the CDR3 reads TGTGCCTGGAGTGTACGACTTGGTGGGGAGACCCAGTACTTC.

The chain recombines TRBV10-3 with TRBJ1-3, with 10 bases matching TRBD1. The V segment lost 4 bases and the J segment 4 bases; nucleotides outside the gene matches: 1. The CDR3 has 14 amino acids. The germline CDR1 and CDR2 sequences are ENHRY and SYGVKD. The CDR3 loop reads CAISGQGAGNTIYF. The CDR3 DNA reads as TGTGCCATCAGTGGACAGGGGGCGGGAAACACCATATATTTT.

This clone rates as medium-sized. J is TRBJ2-1 and V is TRBV18; TRBD2 agrees at 9 bases. Germline values: CDR1 KGHSH, CDR2 LQKENI. The CDR3 extends over 14 amino acids. The V segment lost 3 bases and the J segment 5 bases; nucleotides outside the gene matches: 2. CDR3 amino acids: CASSPTSGDNEQFF. In DNA, the CDR3 is TGTGCCAGCTCACCGACTAGCGGAGACAATGAGCAGTTCTTC.

About this clone itself: A read error may produce the germline difference seen at one junction end. This chain joins TRBV5-6 and TRBJ2-7; D not certain. CDR1 SGHDT and CDR2 YYEEEE come from the germline V gene. This CDR3 region has 17 residues. The CDR3 protein is CASSLGRRHLRPYGQYF. DNA for the CDR3: TGTGCCAGCAGCTTGGGTAGACGACACTTGCGACCTTACGGGCAGTACTTC. Full variable domain (outside the CDR3, taken from reference TRBV5-6 and TRBJ2-7): DAGVTQSPTHLIKTRGQQVTLRCSPKSGHDTVSWYQQALGQGPQFIFQYYEEEERQRGNFPDRFSGHQFPNYSSELNVNALLLGDSALYLCASSLGRRHLRPYGQYFGPGTRLTVT.

This rearrangement joins TRBV7-8 to TRBJ1-1; D is undetermined. Trimming cost V 5 bases and J 1 base, with 17 bases left between them. The CDR3 contains 16 residues. Germline V CDR1 and CDR2: SGHVS, FQNEAQ. CDR3 loop: CASSPRILGQNTEAFF. The CDR3 coding sequence is TGTGCCAGCAGCCCGCGGATACTAGGGCAGAACACTGAAGCTTTCTTT.

The CDR3 nucleotides are TGCAGGGCCCTGTACAATGAGCAGTTCTTC. Protein sequence: CRALYNEQFF. This chain links TRBV20-1 with TRBJ2-1; unclear D gene. The CDR3 runs 10 residues. Germline lookup yields CDR1 DFQATT and CDR2 SNEGSKA (reference sequence).

This chain uses TRBV5-1 with TRBJ2-7, with D tentatively TRBD2 (6 bases). The V gene lost 5 bases and the J gene lost 1 base, with 16 bases spanning the gap. The CDR3 is made up of 15 amino acids. The germline gives CDR1 SGHRS, CDR2 YFSETQ. The CDR3 DNA sequence: TGCGCCAGCAGAGTCGGGAGAGAACAATCCTACGAGCAGTACTTC. Amino acid sequence: CASRVGREQSYEQYF.

The chain combines TRBV6-6 with TRBJ2-7; D gene uncertain. V was trimmed by 6 bases and J by 0 bases, leaving 12 bases between them. The CDR3 consists of 14 residues. CDR1 and CDR2 (germline): MNHNY, SVGAGI (reference sequence). This CDR3 is CASSGPTASYEQYF. The CDR3 DNA reads as TGTGCCAGCAGCGGCCCAACAGCCTCCTACGAGCAGTACTTC.

J is TRBJ2-1 and V is TRBV5-4; TRBD2 might be the D (5 bases). Germline values: CDR1 SGHNT, CDR2 YYREEE (reference sequence). The CDR3 extends over 14 amino acids. V lost 0 bases and J 12 bases, leaving 16 bases between the germline ends. The CDR3 DNA reads TGTGCCAGCAGCTTGGAGTTTCTGGACTCGGGGCAGTTCTTC. It codes for CASSLEFLDSGQFF.

The chain employs TRBV7-3 and TRBJ2-2; 10 bases map to TRBD2. CDR1 and CDR2 (germline): SGHTA, FQGTGA. V lost 1 base to trimming and J lost 5 bases; unmatched junction nucleotides: 22. There are 22 residues in the CDR3. This chain's CDR3 is CASSLRPSGRAEETPGTGELFF. The CDR3 nucleotides read TGTGCCAGCAGCTTAAGACCAAGCGGGAGGGCCGAGGAGACCCCGGGGACCGGGGAGCTGTTTTTT.

The chain joins TRBV2 to TRBJ2-3; no reliable D call. The germline V gene encodes CDR1 SNHLY and CDR2 FYNNEI. V dropped 4 bases and J dropped 0 bases, with 14 bases sitting between them. The CDR3 has 16 amino acids. CDR3 in amino acids: CASSARLISSTDTQYF. CDR3 bases: TGTGCCAGCAGTGCCCGACTGATCTCTAGCACAGATACGCAGTATTTT.

This rearrangement joins TRBV28 to TRBJ1-5, with D possibly TRBD1 on 6 matching bases. CDR1 is MDHEN, CDR2 SYDVKM, per germline. CDR3 size: 17 residues. Trimming left V 5 bases short and J 4 bases short, with 21 bases between. CDR3 residues: CASSLPFAGVGNQPQHF. The CDR3 nucleotides are TGTGCCAGCAGTCTCCCCTTCGCAGGGGTCGGTAATCAGCCCCAGCATTTT.

This clone was detected once. CDR3 sequence reads: CASSLFPQTAQHF. CDR3 nucleotides: TGTGCCAGCAGTTTATTCCCCCAGACAGCCCAGCATTTT. V gene TRBV28 combines with J gene TRBJ1-5; TRBD1 might be the D (5 bases). The CDR3 contains 13 residues. Trimming left V 1 base short and J 11 bases short, with 12 bases between. Germline V gene data show CDR1 as MDHEN and CDR2 as SYDVKM.

CDR3 loop: CASSKHTDTQYF. Written as DNA, the CDR3 is TGTGCCAGTAGCAAGCACACAGATACGCAGTATTTT. The J gene is TRBJ2-3, the V gene TRBV19; D remains unclear. CDR3 length equals 12 residues. V was trimmed by 6 bases and J by 2 bases, leaving 6 bases between them. The germline V gene has CDR1 LNHDA and CDR2 SQIVND (reference sequence). Combining the CDR3 with reference TRBV19 and TRBJ2-3 gives the whole variable domain DGGITQSPKYLFRKEGQNVTLSCEQNLNHDAMYWYRQDPGQGLRLIYYSQIVNDFQKGDIAEGYSVSREKKESFPLTVTSAQKNPTAFYLCASSKHTDTQYFGPGTRLTVL.

The CDR3 DNA is TGTGCCAGCAGTTTAATAGGGGCGCGGAATGAAAAACTGTTTTTT. This gives the protein CASSLIGARNEKLFF. The chain has TRBV27 and TRBJ1-4; perhaps TRBD1 as D (5 bases). This CDR3 spans 15 amino acids. Germline V gene data show CDR1 as MNHEY and CDR2 as SMNVEV (reference sequence). Deletions cut 2 bases from V and 5 bases from J, with 12 bases between.